Described below is a single T cell receptor beta chain sequence and its context. Its antigen is still unknown. One base away there is no much larger clone; base qualities are not given. This sample was taken from a study of cytomegalovirus exposure and HLA in healthy donors (dated by TCRdb to 2017 to 2019). For context, the study as a whole: An earlier analysis of more than 550 of the donors reported 250 to 350 Gb of sequence data and about 120 million unique TCR beta sequences obtained from roughly 170 million T cells. An early release that covered approximately 600 HLA-typed donors contained approximately 300 gigabases of sequencing data and about 93 million unique TCR sequences. Of the 398 genotyped donors, approximately 80% fell in the genetic ancestry cluster associated with self-reported Caucasian donors. The aim of the study was to test whether cataloging public T cell receptors could identify signatures of past pathogen exposure. The study profiled the T cell repertoires of hundreds of subjects by immunosequencing and related them to cytomegalovirus serostatus. In addition to the first cohort of several hundred subjects, a separate validation cohort of approximately 120 different subjects was used. To predict cytomegalovirus infection status, the study brought together high-throughput TCR immunosequencing, statistical association of individual TCRs with disease status, and machine learning. A later analysis re-analyzed previously published TCR beta repertoires from several hundred donors and added high-resolution HLA genotyping to study TCR occurrence patterns. Rather than using new phenotypic data, the later analysis identified candidate immune exposures from TCR beta sequences and from how often those sequences occurred across donors. An earlier analysis of 587 of the donors used high-throughput TCR beta sequencing to judge whether each TCR beta V gene segment behaved as functional or pseudogenic. Donor age, sex, ethnicity and CMV serostatus were collected together with the repertoire data. Genome-wide SNP genotypes for about 60% of the roughly 670 donors were used in a later genetic analysis, which treated that subset as a discovery cohort. All discovery cohort repertoires had been generated using a single sequencing platform. HLA typing included class I and class II loci at four-digit resolution. The number of donors typed differed by locus, with roughly 629-640 for A, B, C, DRB1 and DQB1, 522 for DQA1, over 600 for DPA1, and around 460 for DPB1. Roughly 5 DR-DQ haplotypes were treated as single units for association and clustering because of strong linkage in the cohort. Among some 400 genotyped donors of the cohort, an average of roughly 230,000 unique TCR beta nucleotide sequences was sequenced per donor, of which approximately 19% were non-productive.

V is reduced by 0 bases and J by 1 base, leaving a spacing of 14 bases between them. CDR3 length: 17 amino acids, cysteine to phenylalanine. Kept here is only the CDR3 DNA, which spans 51 bases and is read in frame from base 1. In the germline V gene, CDR1 corresponds to LGHNA and CDR2 to YSLEER. In total, approximately 700 healthy bone marrow donors made up the cohort. At the time of sampling, all cohort members were nominally healthy, though unrecorded immune exposures were likely present. The donor was CMV seronegative and was included in the group of over 300 seronegative cohort members. Every donor gave a peripheral blood sample, and the peripheral blood mononuclear cells from that sample were used for TCR beta sequencing. Genomic DNA extraction from the blood cell samples was performed with the Qiagen DNeasy Blood Extraction Kit. What the research found in general, with its limitations: HLA typing was unavailable for some donors at each locus, so association tests used only the typed subset. Roughly uniform sequencing depth across donors was assumed in presence/absence analyses, although this assumption may not hold. In the study, 164 TCR beta chains were listed as associated with cytomegalovirus. Because counts were too low, about 15 rarely observed V segments, including chromosome 9 orphons, were left out of the earlier analysis of about 620 of the donors. The authors suggested that the approach could potentially be extended to other disease states and immunological phenotypes. At a false discovery rate of 0.05, a later analysis linked 15,000 to 20,000 TCR beta sequences to specific HLA alleles. A later analysis reported that several top co-occurrence clusters appeared linked to parvovirus B19, influenza, CMV and Epstein-Barr virus. Because the 87-base-pair reads could not distinguish some IMGT-functional V segments, including TRBV6-2 and TRBV6-3, those segments were excluded. In vitro tests confirmed that a few of the cytomegalovirus-associated TCR beta chains recognize cytomegalovirus antigens. A later analysis found that HLA-associated TCR beta chains were more clonally expanded and had lower generation probabilities than equally common non-associated chains. An association between a missense DCLRE1C variant and V-gene and J-gene trimming of TCR beta chains was found in a later genetic analysis and replicated in an independent cohort. The only immune exposure information available for the cohort was CMV serostatus. Assigning TCR associations to individual alleles was difficult when HLA alleles, especially DR and DQ, strongly co-occurred. According to a later analysis, TCR association rates differed among HLA loci, with DRB1 alleles showing the most associated TCRs and HLA-C alleles showing the fewest. An earlier analysis of some 590 of the donors showed that most TCR beta V segments appeared in productive rearrangements either about 90% or about 30% of the time, which broadly matched IMGT annotations. Across donors, most TCR sequences were observed very rarely, whereas some public TCRs were present in many individuals. In both the original and validation cohorts, the classifier was reported to diagnose cytomegalovirus status with high specificity and sensitivity. In this cohort, only TCR beta chains were sequenced, and detectable features were limited by the absence of alpha or paired-chain data. A further reported finding was that TCR beta sequences accurately predicted the HLA-A and HLA-B alleles for most subjects in the first cohort. A cluster of highly shared sequence variants was judged likely to represent a technical artifact of the sequencing pipeline. In a later analysis, most CMV-associated TCR beta chains were found to appear HLA-restricted, with HLA associations seemingly driven largely by CMV exposure. Linkage disequilibrium might explain the correlated functional status among segregating V segments, but an unknown experimental factor could not be ruled out. Compared with the roughly 670-donor mean, donors in an Asian-associated ancestry cluster had fewer N-insertions in productive TCRs, according to a later genetic analysis.

Libraries were constructed by the immunoSEQ multiplex PCR assay. A mixture of 60 forward primers for TCR Vbeta segments and 13 reverse primers for TCR Jbeta segments was used in the multiplex PCR. The CDR3 region of rearranged TCR beta genes was amplified from genomic DNA by a multiplex PCR assay. The Illumina HiSeq System was used to sequence the amplified TCR beta libraries as 87-base-pair reads. As for the original processing: Across the 666 repertoires, a later analysis counted about 81 million unique TCR beta chains, around 10 million of which were shared by at least two donors. To remove PCR and sequencing errors, raw reads were error-corrected and collapsed into unique sequences using a nearest-neighbor algorithm that merged closely related sequences. V, D and J gene segments were assigned by aligning CDR3 sequences to IMGT reference sequences. For a sequence to be retained, at least a six-nucleotide match to both a V gene segment and a J gene segment was required. Rearrangements were called productive when the CDR3 lacked stop codons and stayed in frame with V and J; all others were non-productive. Following IMGT convention, CDR3 was defined as the stretch from the second conserved V-encoded cysteine up to the conserved J-encoded phenylalanine. The earlier analysis of fewer than 750 of the donors excluded sequences that lacked an unambiguous match to a single V gene segment. In an earlier analysis of 450 to 750 of the donors, a V segment was called functional when productive rearrangements were above 56.7%, and segregating when the standard deviation between donors exceeded 5%. A statistical classification framework was developed to diagnose cytomegalovirus status using the catalog of TCR beta chain sequences. In a later analysis, V and J genes were assigned by comparing TCR nucleotide sequences against IMGT/GENE-DB human TR gene sequences. The TCRdist pipeline was used in a later analysis to assign CDR3 sequences and most-parsimonious VDJ recombination scenarios. In a later analysis, each TCR beta chain was defined by its CDR3 amino acid sequence together with its V-gene family, and reads lacking a unique V-gene family were excluded. To address suspected cross-contamination and a sequencing artifact, a later analysis removed a few hundred highly shared, low-generation-probability nucleotide sequences. In a later analysis, a clonal expansion index was calculated for each public chain from normalized within-repertoire ranks of inferred template counts. In a later analysis, generation probabilities were computed using a VDJ recombination model fitted to out-of-frame rearrangements, and the results were checked against IGoR. A later analysis scored TCR-TCR, TCR-HLA and TCR-CMV co-occurrence with hypergeometric tests, applying a repertoire-size bias correction to TCR pairs. To estimate false discovery rates, a later analysis permuted the HLA or CMV assignments 20 times. In a later analysis, co-occurring TCRs were grouped using DBSCAN, with TCRdist sequence similarity added in when clustering inside HLA-allele-positive subsets. For co-occurrence clustering, repertoires with fewer than 30,000 or more than 120,000 public chains were excluded, along with several repertoires with anomalous nucleotide sharing. TCRdb holds this immuneACCESS table with in-frame rearrangements only. Some clones are missing; in checked studies, unresolved V genes explain under half, and the rest has no known cause. From that table come the V and J calls and clone size; the DNA was used to work out D and trimming. The sample table lists under 200,000 clones, around 68% of them with a count of one. The top ten clonotypes cover roughly 1.4% of the sample.

The TCR was taken from a man aged 50 or older in good health and CMV-seronegative. Sequenced input: PBMCs. The chain uses TRBV4-3 and TRBJ2-3; the D gene is possibly TRBD2, with 6 bases matching. At the DNA level, the sequence is TGCGCCAGCAGCCAAGAGCCGGCGTCGGGGGGCACAGATACGCAGTATTTT. Its protein product is CASSQEPASGGTDTQYF.